These T cell receptor beta chains were read from a single sample in a study of blood T cell repertoires in COVID-19. Libraries were prepared by immunoSEQ multiplex PCR; TCRdb keeps only in-frame clonotypes and omits some of them. This sample yields about 330,000 clones, of which roughly 87% are seen a single time; approximately 5.4% belongs to the top ten. The material sequenced was PBMCs or T cells enriched from blood (not recorded which). These receptor sequences come from a woman aged 25 to 39 who had recovered from COVID-19. The CDR3 runs from the conserved cysteine through the conserved F or W. The D gene is left open where the match is weak.

j_call d_call cdr3_length v_call cdr3_aa cdr3_nt
TRBJ1-1 . 15 TRBV6-5 CASSYDYSTNLEAFF TGTGCCAGCAGTTACGATTATAGTACTAACTTGGAAGCTTTCTTT
TRBJ2-1 . 11 TRBV11-2 CASGGVHEQFF TGTGCCAGCGGCGGGGTTCATGAGCAGTTCTTC
TRBJ1-5 . 14 TRBV19 CASSITGGTQPQHF TGTGCCAGTAGTATAACGGGGGGGACTCAGCCCCAGCATTTT
TRBJ1-4 TRBD1 14 TRBV2 CASSEGRDRGKLFF TGTGCCAGCAGTGAAGGGAGAGACAGGGGCAAACTGTTTTTT
TRBJ1-1 TRBD1 14 TRBV18 CASSPTGGYSEAFF TGTGCCAGCTCACCAACAGGGGGTTACTCTGAAGCTTTCTTT
TRBJ1-3 TRBD1 15 TRBV9 CASSAQGPSGNTIYF TGTGCCAGCAGCGCACAGGGGCCCTCTGGAAACACCATATATTTT
TRBJ2-7 TRBD1 14 TRBV6-6 CASSYSRGSYEQYF TGTGCCAGCAGTTACAGCAGGGGGTCCTACGAGCAGTACTTC
TRBJ1-2 TRBD1 18 TRBV15 CATSRPPGGTGANYGYTF TGTGCCACCAGCAGACCCCCCGGCGGGACAGGGGCGAACTATGGCTACACCTTC
TRBJ2-1 TRBD2 12 TRBV18 CASSYTSGEQFF TGTGCCAGCTCGTACACTAGCGGCGAGCAGTTCTTC
TRBJ2-2 TRBD1 14 TRBV30 CAWSVQGASGELFF TGTGCCTGGAGTGTACAGGGGGCGTCCGGGGAGCTGTTTTTT
TRBJ1-6 TRBD1 16 TRBV4-3 CASSQDRDRENSPLHF TGCGCCAGCAGCCAGGATCGGGACAGGGAGAATTCACCCCTCCACTTT
TRBJ1-5 . 13 TRBV19 CASSKTWVQPQHF TGTGCCAGTAGTAAGACTTGGGTTCAGCCCCAGCATTTT
TRBJ1-2 . 13 TRBV30 CAWSFGNSYGYTF TGTGCCTGGAGTTTTGGTAACTCCTATGGCTACACCTTC
TRBJ1-6 TRBD1 14 TRBV30 CAWSRTGYSSPLHF TGTGCCTGGAGTAGGACAGGGTATTCTTCACCCCTCCACTTT
TRBJ1-5 . 14 TRBV21-1 CASSKRGSNQPQHF TGTGCCAGCAGCAAAAGAGGTAGCAATCAGCCCCAGCATTTT
TRBJ2-1 TRBD2 15 TRBV19 CVSSIGSRGGNEQFF TGTGTCAGTAGTATCGGCTCCCGCGGGGGCAATGAGCAGTTCTTC
TRBJ1-1 . 16 TRBV5-1 CASSFSVDSLNTEAFF TGCGCCAGCAGCTTTTCCGTGGACAGTCTGAACACTGAAGCTTTCTTT
TRBJ2-3 . 19 TRBV4-3 CASSRSRLGAPGGTDTQYF TGCGCCAGCAGCCGTTCCCGGCTTGGGGCCCCAGGGGGCACAGATACGCAGTATTTT